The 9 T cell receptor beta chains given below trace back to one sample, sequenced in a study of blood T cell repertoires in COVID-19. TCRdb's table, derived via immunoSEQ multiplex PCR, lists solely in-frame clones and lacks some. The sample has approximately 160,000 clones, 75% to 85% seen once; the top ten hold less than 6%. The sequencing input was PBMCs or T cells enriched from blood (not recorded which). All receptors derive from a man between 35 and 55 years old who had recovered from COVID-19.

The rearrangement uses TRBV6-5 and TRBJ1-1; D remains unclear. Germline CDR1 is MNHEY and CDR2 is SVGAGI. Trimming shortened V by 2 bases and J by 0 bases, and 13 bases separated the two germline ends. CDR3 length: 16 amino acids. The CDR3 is CASSYGGGQVNTEAFF. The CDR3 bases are TGTGCCAGCAGTTACGGAGGCGGCCAGGTGAACACTGAAGCTTTCTTT.

The CDR3 DNA follows: TGTGCCAGTAGTGAACAGCACAATCAGCCCCAGCATTTT. Translation gives CASSEQHNQPQHF. The rearrangement links TRBV19 to TRBJ1-5; no definite D call. The germline gives CDR1 LNHDA, CDR2 SQIVND (reference sequence). The CDR3 runs to 13 residues. V was clipped by 5 bases and J by 3 bases, with 8 bases between them.

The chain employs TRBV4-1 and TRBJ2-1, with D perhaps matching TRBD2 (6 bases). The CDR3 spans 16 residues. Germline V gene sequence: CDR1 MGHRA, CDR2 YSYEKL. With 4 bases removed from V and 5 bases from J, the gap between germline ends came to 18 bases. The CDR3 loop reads CASSPYAAGTNNEQFF. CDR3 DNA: TGCGCCAGCAGCCCCTACGCGGCGGGGACGAACAATGAGCAGTTCTTC.

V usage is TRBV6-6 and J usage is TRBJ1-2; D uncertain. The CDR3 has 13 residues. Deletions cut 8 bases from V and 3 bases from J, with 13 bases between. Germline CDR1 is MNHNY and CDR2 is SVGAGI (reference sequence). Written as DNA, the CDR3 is TGTGCCAGCGTTGGCGGGAAGTACTATGGCTACACCTTC. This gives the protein CASVGGKYYGYTF.

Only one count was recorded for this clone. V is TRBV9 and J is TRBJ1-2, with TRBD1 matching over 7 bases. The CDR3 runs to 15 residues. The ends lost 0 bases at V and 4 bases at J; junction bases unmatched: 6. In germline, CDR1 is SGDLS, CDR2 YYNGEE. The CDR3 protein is CASSVVDGDSYGYTF. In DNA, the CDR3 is TGTGCCAGCAGCGTAGTAGATGGGGACAGCTATGGCTACACCTTC.

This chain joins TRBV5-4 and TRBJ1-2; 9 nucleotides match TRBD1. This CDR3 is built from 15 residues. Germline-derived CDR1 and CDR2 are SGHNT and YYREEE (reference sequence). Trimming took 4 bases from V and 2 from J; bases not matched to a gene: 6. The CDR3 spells CASSPPGTGNYGYTF. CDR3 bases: TGTGCCAGCAGCCCCCCCGGGACAGGGAACTATGGCTACACCTTC.

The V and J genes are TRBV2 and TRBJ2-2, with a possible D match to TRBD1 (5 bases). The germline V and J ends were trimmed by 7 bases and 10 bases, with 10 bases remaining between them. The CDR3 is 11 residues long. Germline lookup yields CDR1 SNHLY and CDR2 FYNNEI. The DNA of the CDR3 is TGTGCCAGCACCGTACAGGCGGAGCTGTTTTTT. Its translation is CASTVQAELFF.

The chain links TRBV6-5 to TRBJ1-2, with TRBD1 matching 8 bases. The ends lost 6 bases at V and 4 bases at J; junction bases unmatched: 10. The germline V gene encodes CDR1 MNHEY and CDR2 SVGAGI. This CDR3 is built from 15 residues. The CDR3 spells CASSQDRDPSYGYTF. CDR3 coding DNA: TGTGCCAGCAGCCAGGACAGGGACCCCTCCTATGGCTACACCTTC.

CDR3 nucleotides: TGTGCCAGCAGCCGCATGGGGACAGGGGGCCAAGATACGCAGTATTTT. Its protein is CASSRMGTGGQDTQYF. The genes are TRBV3-1 (or the pseudogene TRBV3-2) and TRBJ2-3; 12 nucleotides agree with TRBD1. The ends lost 4 bases at V and 5 bases at J; junction bases unmatched: 7. Germline CDR1 reads LGHDT; CDR2 reads YNNKEL (reference sequence). This CDR3 region has 16 residues.